A single sample is the source of the 27 T cell receptor beta chains below, sequenced in a study of blood T cell repertoires in COVID-19. Assay: immunoSEQ multiplex PCR; the TCRdb copy retains only in-frame clones and omits some. The repertoire holds about 59,000 clones, with around 80% as singletons. Sample: peripheral blood. These TCRs come from a man aged 60 to 75 with acute or convalescent COVID-19.

This rearrangement joins TRBV7-8 to TRBJ1-5; D unresolved. In germline, CDR1 is SGHVS, CDR2 FQNEAQ. The V and J ends lost 1 base and 1 base respectively, with 11 bases between them. The CDR3 totals 16 residues. Written as DNA, the CDR3 is TGTGCCAGCAGCTTAGAGTGGAGGGTGAGCAATCAGCCCCAGCATTTT. Protein: CASSLEWRVSNQPQHF. Looking up the rest from reference TRBV7-8 and TRBJ1-5 gives the full variable domain: GAGVSQSPRYKVAKRGQDVALRCDPISGHVSLFWYQQALGQGPEFLTYFQNEAQLDKSGLPSDRFFAERPEGSVSTLKIQRTQQEDSAVYLCASSLEWRVSNQPQHFGDGTRLSIL.

V usage is TRBV20-1 and J usage is TRBJ1-2; no clear D gene. Germline lookup yields CDR1 DFQATT and CDR2 SNEGSKA (reference sequence). Trimming cost V 6 bases and J 4 bases, with 9 bases left between them. CDR3 size: 11 residues. The CDR3 loop reads CSAGEGYGYTF. The DNA for the CDR3 is TGCAGTGCCGGGGAAGGCTATGGCTACACCTTC.

The V and J genes are TRBV12-3 or TRBV12-4 and TRBJ1-1, with D perhaps matching TRBD1 (6 bases). Trimming removed 4 bases at V and 11 bases at J, with 14 bases between. CDR3 length equals 12 residues. Here the CDR3 DNA reads TGTGCCAGCAGTTACAGGGCCGGTGAGGCTTTCTTT. It is translated as CASSYRAGEAFF.

This clone has a handful of counts. V is TRBV27 and J is TRBJ1-5; D possibly corresponds to TRBD1 (5 bases). The CDR3 contains 15 residues. Germline V CDR1 and CDR2: MNHEY, SMNVEV (reference sequence). The V end was cut by 3 bases, the J end by 6 bases, with 15 bases between. The CDR3 here is CASSLGLGLGQPQHF. In nucleotides, the CDR3 is TGTGCCAGCAGTTTGGGGCTAGGTTTGGGTCAGCCCCAGCATTTT.

Only a few counts were recorded for this clone. The rearrangement joins TRBV19 to TRBJ1-2; TRBD1 matches 7 bases. The CDR3 has 14 amino acids. Germline CDR1 is LNHDA and CDR2 is SQIVND (reference sequence). V dropped 5 bases and J dropped 3; count of bases not matched to a gene: 6. The CDR3 sequence: CASSGDTGDYGYTF. DNA for the CDR3: TGTGCCAGTAGTGGGGATACAGGGGACTATGGCTACACCTTC. The full variable domain, its missing parts supplied by reference TRBV19 and TRBJ1-2, is DGGITQSPKYLFRKEGQNVTLSCEQNLNHDAMYWYRQDPGQGLRLIYYSQIVNDFQKGDIAEGYSVSREKKESFPLTVTSAQKNPTAFYLCASSGDTGDYGYTFGSGTRLTVV.

The chain carries TRBV10-3 and TRBJ1-5; a weak D match, TRBD1 (6 bases). The V end lost 10 bases, the J end lost 3 bases, and 10 bases lay between the germline ends. Germline lookup yields CDR1 ENHRY and CDR2 SYGVKD. CDR3 length: 12 amino acids. The CDR3 sequence: CASGQNNQPQHF. The CDR3 DNA reads as TGTGCCAGTGGACAGAACAATCAGCCCCAGCATTTT.

The chain employs TRBV2 and TRBJ2-1, with D possibly TRBD2 on 5 matching bases. Germline V gives CDR1 SNHLY, CDR2 FYNNEI. V gave up 3 bases and J gave up 3 bases, with 6 bases separating them. The CDR3 extends over 13 amino acids. The chain's CDR3 is CASSDGNYNEQFF. In DNA, the CDR3 is TGTGCCAGCAGTGACGGGAACTACAATGAGCAGTTCTTC.

This clone has a handful of counts. The CDR3 reads CASSRRVKLFF. The CDR3 coding sequence is TGTGCCAGTAGTCGCAGGGTGAAACTGTTTTTT. The chain couples TRBV19 to TRBJ1-4, with a tentative D call TRBD1 (5 bases). Trimming cost V 5 bases and J 11 bases, with 9 bases left between them. CDR1 is LNHDA, CDR2 SQIVND, per germline (reference sequence). The CDR3 spans 11 residues.

The CDR3 is CASSWDSGRVEQFF. Here the CDR3 DNA reads TGTGCCAGCAGTTGGGATAGCGGGAGAGTTGAGCAGTTCTTC. The rearrangement links TRBV6-2 or TRBV6-3 to TRBJ2-1; 9 bases match TRBD2. Germline CDR1 reads MNHEY; CDR2 reads SVGEGT. This CDR3 comprises 14 residues. After removal of 4 bases from V and 9 bases from J, the junction contained 7 bases not matched to a gene.

CDR3 in DNA: TGTGCCAGCAGTCAACGGGGTGGCGAGCAGTTCTTC. As protein: CASSQRGGEQFF. This chain links TRBV3-1 (or the pseudogene TRBV3-2) with TRBJ2-1; tentatively, D is TRBD2 (5 bases). The CDR3 extends over 12 amino acids. CDR1 and CDR2 (germline): LGHDT, YNNKEL (reference sequence). Trimming took 6 bases from V and 10 from J, leaving 13 bases between them.

The gene calls are TRBV19 and TRBJ1-6, with 7 bases aligning to TRBD1. The trim removed 3 bases at V and 6 bases at J, leaving 2 bases unmatched. The CDR3 extends over 14 amino acids. The germline CDR1 and CDR2 sequences are LNHDA and SQIVND (reference sequence). As DNA, the CDR3 is TGTGCCAGTAGTATCGACAGGGCTAATTCACCCCTCCACTTT. Protein product: CASSIDRANSPLHF.

A note on this clone: One end of the junction fails to match germline, which may point to a read error. This sequence joins TRBV14 and TRBJ1-2; D ambiguous. The germline V gene has CDR1 SGHDN and CDR2 FVKESK. CDR3 length: 12 amino acids. The CDR3: CASSQEWAQFAF. In DNA form, the CDR3 reads TGTGCCAGCAGCCAAGAGTGGGCCCAATTCGCCTTC.

The gene calls are TRBV6-5 and TRBJ1-3, with D unresolved. Germline CDR1 and CDR2: MNHEY and SVGAGI. There are 15 residues in the CDR3. V was clipped by 5 bases and J by 7 bases, with 18 bases between them. CDR3 coding DNA: TGTGCCAGCAGTCGCATCGGTCAGCTCGGGAACACCATATATTTT. Translating it yields CASSRIGQLGNTIYF.

The V gene is TRBV18, the J gene TRBJ2-1; 15 bases align to TRBD2. Germline trimming cut 3 bases from V and 9 bases from J; bases unmatched to any gene: 6. The CDR3 sequence is 16 residues long. The germline gives CDR1 KGHSH, CDR2 LQKENI. The CDR3 nucleotides are TGTGCCAGCTCACCGGGACTAGCGGGAGGAACGGGTGAGCAGTTCTTC. This gives the protein CASSPGLAGGTGEQFF.

V usage is TRBV27 and J usage is TRBJ2-2; 10 nucleotides match TRBD2. In germline, CDR1 is MNHEY, CDR2 SMNVEV (reference sequence). The CDR3 loop spans 17 amino acids. V trimming: 4 bases; J trimming: 3 bases; junction bases outside the gene matches: 8. The CDR3 coding sequence is TGTGCCAGCAGTTCCATAGCGGGAGGAGGGTACACCGGGGAGCTGTTTTTT. Protein: CASSSIAGGGYTGELFF.

The chain joins TRBV7-2 to TRBJ2-1; TRBD1 matches 7 bases. The CDR3 contains 16 residues. The ends lost 1 base at V and 6 bases at J; junction bases unmatched: 9. The V gene's germline CDR1 is SGHTA and CDR2 FQGNSA. The CDR3: CASSLVGGRSPNEQFF. Written as DNA, the CDR3 is TGTGCCAGCAGCTTAGTAGGGGGCCGATCCCCCAATGAGCAGTTCTTC.

The chain employs TRBV29-1 and TRBJ2-1; 8 bases line up with TRBD2. In germline, CDR1 is SQVTM, CDR2 ANQGSEA. V dropped 8 bases and J dropped 6; count of bases not matched to a gene: 6. This CDR3 has 12 residues. The CDR3 here is CSSGLDLNEQFF. CDR3 coding DNA: TGCAGCTCGGGACTAGACCTCAATGAGCAGTTCTTC.

V is TRBV6-1 and J is TRBJ1-3; D remains unclear. Germline loops: CDR1 MNHNS, CDR2 SASEGT. CDR3 size: 16 residues. V was pared by 3 bases and J by 0 bases, with 12 bases between. The DNA for the CDR3 is TGTGCCAGCAGTGAGATGGCAGGTTTCTCTGGAAACACCATATATTTT. It is translated as CASSEMAGFSGNTIYF.

The chain couples TRBV21-1 to TRBJ2-6; the table names TRBD1, a call not compared with the DNA. TRBV21-1 is reported as a pseudogene. CDR3 length: 17 amino acids. The CDR3: CASSKVDSHSGANVLTF. The CDR3, as DNA: TGTGCCAGCAGCAAAGTTGACAGCCACTCTGGGGCCAACGTCCTGACTTTC.

This clone was detected a few times. CDR3 bases: TGCAGCGCCAGCAGGGGAACTAATGAAAAACTGTTTTTT. Translating gives CSASRGTNEKLFF. The chain couples TRBV29-1 to TRBJ1-4, with a possible D match to TRBD1 (6 bases). There are 13 residues in the CDR3. V was pared by 7 bases and J by 1 base, with 10 bases between. The germline V gene has CDR1 SQVTM and CDR2 ANQGSEA.

This clone was picked up a small number of times. The chain is built from TRBV9 and TRBJ1-6; TRBD1 is a possible D gene (6 bases). From germline, CDR1 is SGDLS and CDR2 YYNGEE. The CDR3 is 14 amino acids. Trimming shortened V by 0 bases and J by 10 bases, and 11 bases separated the two germline ends. CDR3 residues: CASSVDQGISPLHF. The DNA of the CDR3 is TGTGCCAGCAGCGTAGATCAGGGGATATCACCCCTCCACTTT.

V and J are TRBV3-1 (or the pseudogene TRBV3-2) and TRBJ1-3; D remains ambiguous. From germline, CDR1 is LGHDT and CDR2 YNNKEL (reference sequence). The CDR3 has 11 amino acids. Trimming pared 5 bases from V and 6 bases from J, leaving 5 bases between. CDR3 region: CASSSVNTIYF. In DNA, the CDR3 is TGTGCCAGCAGCTCAGTAAACACCATATATTTT.

The chain recombines TRBV10-2 with TRBJ2-7; 7 positions match TRBD2. The CDR3 sequence is 14 residues long. Germline trimming cut 3 bases from V and 3 bases from J; bases unmatched to any gene: 5. Germline-derived CDR1 and CDR2 are WSHSY and SAAADI. The CDR3 DNA follows: TGCGCCAGCAGTGATTTAGGGGACTACTACGAGCAGTACTTC. Translation: CASSDLGDYYEQYF.

Details on this clone: Sequence at one end of the junction differs from germline and may be a read error. The V and J genes are TRBV7-7 and TRBJ2-2; 7 nucleotides match TRBD2. The CDR3 contains 15 residues. Germline V gene lookup returns CDR1 SSHAT and CDR2 FNYEAQ (reference sequence). CDR3 sequence: CASSPLAGNTGELFF. DNA for the CDR3: TGTGCTAGCAGCCCTTTAGCGGGTAACACCGGGGAGCTGTTTTTT.

This clone was observed once. The chain uses TRBV7-3 and TRBJ2-2; TRBD1 might be the D (5 bases). The V gene lost 5 bases and the J gene lost 4 bases, with 11 bases spanning the gap. Germline CDR1 is SGHTA and CDR2 is FQGTGA. The CDR3 runs 14 residues. The CDR3 spells CASSLRQFTGELFF. CDR3 DNA: TGTGCCAGCAGCCTACGACAGTTCACCGGGGAGCTGTTTTTT.

The sample holds a few counts of this clone. The J gene is TRBJ1-5, the V gene TRBV6-2 or TRBV6-3, with D uncertain. Germline V gene sequence: CDR1 MNHEY, CDR2 SVGEGT. The CDR3 extends over 16 amino acids. V lost 4 bases to trimming and J lost 6 bases, with 19 bases between them. The CDR3 sequence: CASSFSVVRVGQPQHF. The CDR3 bases are TGTGCCAGCAGTTTCTCCGTGGTCCGGGTGGGTCAGCCCCAGCATTTT.

The chain links TRBV9 to TRBJ1-2; 8 bases are a match to TRBD1. CDR1 and CDR2 from the germline V gene are SGDLS and YYNGEE. The CDR3 consists of 12 residues. The J segment lost 9 bases and the V segment lost 3 bases, leaving 4 bases of the junction unmatched. Written as DNA, the CDR3 is TGTGCCAGCAGCGCACGGACAGGGAGCTACACCTTC. Its protein product is CASSARTGSYTF.